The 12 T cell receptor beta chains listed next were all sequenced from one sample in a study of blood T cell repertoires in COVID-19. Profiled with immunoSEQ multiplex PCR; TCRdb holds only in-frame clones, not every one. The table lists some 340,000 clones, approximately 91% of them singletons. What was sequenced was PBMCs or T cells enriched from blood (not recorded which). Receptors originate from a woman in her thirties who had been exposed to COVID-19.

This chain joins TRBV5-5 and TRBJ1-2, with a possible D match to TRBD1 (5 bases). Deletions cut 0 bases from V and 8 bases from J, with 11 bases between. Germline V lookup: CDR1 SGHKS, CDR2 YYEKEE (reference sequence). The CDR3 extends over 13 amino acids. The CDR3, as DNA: TGTGCCAGCAGCTTGGGGGGCGTAGACGGCTACACCTTC. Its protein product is CASSLGGVDGYTF.

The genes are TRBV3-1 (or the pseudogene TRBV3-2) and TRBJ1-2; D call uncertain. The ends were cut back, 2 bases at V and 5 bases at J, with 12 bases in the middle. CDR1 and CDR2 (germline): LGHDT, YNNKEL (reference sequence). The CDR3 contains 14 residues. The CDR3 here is CASSQFQWSYGYTF. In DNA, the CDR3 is TGTGCCAGCAGCCAATTTCAGTGGAGTTATGGCTACACCTTC.

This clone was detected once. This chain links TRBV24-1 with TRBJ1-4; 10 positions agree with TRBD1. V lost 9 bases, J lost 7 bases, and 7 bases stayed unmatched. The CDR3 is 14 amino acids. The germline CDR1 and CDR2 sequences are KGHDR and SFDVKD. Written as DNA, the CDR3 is TGTGCCACCGGAATCGACAGGGGGCCTGAAAAACTGTTTTTT. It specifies CATGIDRGPEKLFF.

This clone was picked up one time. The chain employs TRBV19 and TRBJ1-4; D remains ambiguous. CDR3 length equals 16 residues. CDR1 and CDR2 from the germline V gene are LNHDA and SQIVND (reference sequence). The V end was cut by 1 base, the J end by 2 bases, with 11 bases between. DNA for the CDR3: TGTGCCAGTAGTATAGGGAGGAGGCCTACTAATGAAAAACTGTTTTTT. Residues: CASSIGRRPTNEKLFF.

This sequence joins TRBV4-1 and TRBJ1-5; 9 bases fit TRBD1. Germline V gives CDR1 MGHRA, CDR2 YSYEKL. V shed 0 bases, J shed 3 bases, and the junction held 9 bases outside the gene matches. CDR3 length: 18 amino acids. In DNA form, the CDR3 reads TGCGCCAGCAGCCAAGATGGGACAGGGAGGGGATACAATCAGCCCCAGCATTTT. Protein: CASSQDGTGRGYNQPQHF.

The DNA of the CDR3 is TGTGCCATCAGTTTACAGGGCGACTATGGCTACACCTTC. This translates into CAISLQGDYGYTF. This rearrangement joins TRBV10-3 to TRBJ1-2, with a weak D call TRBD1 (6 bases). The CDR3 spans 13 residues. Germline CDR1 and CDR2: ENHRY and SYGVKD. V was cut by 5 bases and J by 3 bases, with 10 bases left in between.

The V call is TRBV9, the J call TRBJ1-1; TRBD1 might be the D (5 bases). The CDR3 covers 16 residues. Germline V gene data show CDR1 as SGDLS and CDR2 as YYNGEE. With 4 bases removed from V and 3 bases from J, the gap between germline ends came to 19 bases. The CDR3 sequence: CASSLTPTASYTEAFF. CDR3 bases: TGTGCCAGCAGCTTGACTCCGACAGCCTCTTACACTGAAGCTTTCTTT.

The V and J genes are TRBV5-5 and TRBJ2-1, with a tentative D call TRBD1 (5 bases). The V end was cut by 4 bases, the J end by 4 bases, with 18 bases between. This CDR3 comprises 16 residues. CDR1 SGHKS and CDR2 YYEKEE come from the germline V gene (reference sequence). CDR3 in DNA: TGTGCCAGCAGCCCCGACAGAGAAGGGTTTTACAATGAGCAGTTCTTC. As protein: CASSPDREGFYNEQFF. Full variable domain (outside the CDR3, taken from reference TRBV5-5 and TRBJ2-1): DAGVTQSPTHLIKTRGQQVTLRCSPISGHKSVSWYQQVLGQGPQFIFQYYEKEERGRGNFPDRFSARQFPNYSSELNVNALLLGDSALYLCASSPDREGFYNEQFFGPGTRLTVL.

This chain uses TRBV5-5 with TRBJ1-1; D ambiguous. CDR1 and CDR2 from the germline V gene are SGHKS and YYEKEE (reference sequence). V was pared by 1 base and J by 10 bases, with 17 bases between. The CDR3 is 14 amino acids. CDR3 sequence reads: CASSLSLALVRAFF. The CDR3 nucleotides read TGTGCCAGCAGCTTGTCTCTCGCTCTCGTTAGAGCTTTCTTT.

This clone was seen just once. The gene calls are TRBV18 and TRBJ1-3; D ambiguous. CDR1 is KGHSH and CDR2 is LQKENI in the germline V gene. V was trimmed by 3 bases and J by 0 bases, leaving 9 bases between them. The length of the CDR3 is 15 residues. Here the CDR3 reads CASSPPAISGNTIYF. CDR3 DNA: TGTGCCAGCTCACCCCCAGCGATCTCTGGAAACACCATATATTTT.

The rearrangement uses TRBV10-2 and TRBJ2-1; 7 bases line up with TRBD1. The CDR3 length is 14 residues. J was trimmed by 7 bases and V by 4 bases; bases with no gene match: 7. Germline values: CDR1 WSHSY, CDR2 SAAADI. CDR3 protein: CASSGNQGENEQFF. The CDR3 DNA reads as TGCGCCAGCAGTGGTAATCAGGGGGAGAATGAGCAGTTCTTC.

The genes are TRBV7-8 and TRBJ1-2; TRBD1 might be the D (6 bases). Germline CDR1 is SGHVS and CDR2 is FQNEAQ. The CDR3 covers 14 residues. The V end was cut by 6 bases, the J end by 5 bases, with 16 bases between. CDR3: CASRRGGASYGYTF. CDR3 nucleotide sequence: TGTGCCAGCAGGAGGGGGGGGGCCTCGTATGGCTACACCTTC.